This T cell receptor beta chain was identified during a study of T cell clones after liver transplantation. This CDR3 has 13 residues. The germline V gene has CDR1 SEHNR and CDR2 FQNEAQ (reference sequence). J lost 9 bases, V lost 3 bases, and 4 bases had no gene match. Libraries were prepared by immunoSEQ multiplex PCR; TCRdb keeps only in-frame clonotypes and omits some of them. Of roughly 120,000 clones in the sample, 90% were seen once. Source: CD4+ T cells from blood, taken 12 months after liver transplant. The chain employs TRBV7-9 and TRBJ1-2; 10 nucleotides agree with TRBD1. This receptor was identified in a human patient who received a liver transplant. Some T cells may have come from the graft donor. The CDR3 reads CASSFRQGASYTF. The DNA for the CDR3 is TGTGCCAGCAGCTTTCGACAGGGGGCGAGCTACACCTTC.